This T cell receptor beta chain appears in the sequencing data of a study of blood T cell repertoires in COVID-19. Germline CDR1 reads WNHNN; CDR2 reads SYGVQD (reference sequence). The CDR3 is 13 amino acids. The V gene end was trimmed by 11 bases and the J gene end by 4 bases; junction bases not matched to a gene: 6. Measured with immunoSEQ multiplex PCR; TCRdb has only the in-frame clones, and not every one. Seen here are almost 250,000 clones, around nine tenths observed once, and the top ten hold roughly 4%. This TCR was recovered from a woman aged 25 to 39 who had recovered from COVID-19. This chain links TRBV10-1 with TRBJ2-1; 9 nucleotides line up with TRBD2. Sequences were obtained from PBMCs or T cells enriched from blood (not recorded which). CDR3 amino acids: CAPLAGDYNEQFF. As DNA, the CDR3 is TGCGCCCCATTAGCGGGAGATTACAATGAGCAGTTCTTC.